This passage covers 20 T cell receptor beta chains from one sample sequenced in a study of tumor-infiltrating lymphocytes in primary liver carcinoma. Co-extraction yielded RNA and DNA from about 20-30 mg of unsorted bulk tissue. Using a constant-region primer together with ProtoScript II reverse transcriptase, TCR beta cDNA was made from approximately 500 ng of total RNA. Slightly modified ARM-PCR, run as three nested multiplex PCR rounds, produced the TCR beta libraries. A C-beta reverse primer was combined with TRBV1-TRBV30 forward primers in the first two PCR rounds, and each round had 9 to 10 cycles. Using its own MiXCR run on the multiplex PCR reads, TCRdb lists one record per CDR3 protein. The repertoire has some 120,000 distinct CDR3 sequences, around 64% of them found once; the top ten carry approximately 8%. Specimen: liver tumor tissue from sampling region 3. Subset described: tumor region T3, left-lateral pole. Every receptor here comes from a woman aged 60-75 years with primary liver carcinoma and hepatitis B virus infection.

The table lists this clonotype with a few counts. The chain uses TRBV18 and TRBJ2-1, with D hard to call. Trimming removed 2 bases from V and 4 bases from J, with 6 bases in between. This CDR3 is 13 amino acids long. CDR1 is KGHSH, CDR2 LQKENI, per germline. The CDR3 loop reads CASSPRRYNEQFF. In nucleotides, the CDR3 is TGTGCCAGCTCACCAAGGCGTTACAATGAGCAGTTCTTC.

About this clonotype: A read error is possible here, since a much larger clone lies one base away. J is TRBJ2-3 and V is TRBV5-1; TRBD1 might be the D (5 bases). Germline CDR1 SGHRS, CDR2 YFSETQ. The CDR3 runs 13 residues. CDR3 coding DNA: TGCGCCAGCAGCTCCATTTCCACAGGTACGCAGTATTTT. This codes for CASSSISTGTQYF.

This clonotype was counted only a few times. The genes are TRBV21-1 and TRBJ1-6. TRBV21-1 is a pseudogene. This CDR3 spans 13 amino acids. CDR3 sequence reads: CASSKEGCSPLHF. The DNA for the CDR3 is TGTGCCAGCAGCAAGGAGGGGTGTTCACCCCTCCACTTT.

This clonotype has a handful of counts. The chain has TRBV30 and TRBJ1-1; D call uncertain. The CDR3 totals 16 residues. V shed 0 bases and J shed 3 bases, with 17 bases lying between them. Germline-derived CDR1 and CDR2 are GTSNPN and SVGIG (reference sequence). CDR3 in amino acids: CAWSVPGAGLDTEAFF. CDR3 coding DNA: TGTGCCTGGAGTGTACCTGGTGCAGGTTTGGACACTGAAGCTTTCTTT.

This rearrangement joins TRBV28 to TRBJ1-4; D perhaps matches TRBD1 (5 bases). Germline V gene sequence: CDR1 MDHEN, CDR2 SYDVKM. The CDR3 is 14 amino acids. The V gene lost 3 bases and the J gene lost 8 bases, with 13 bases spanning the gap. The CDR3 loop reads CASSFYQGGEKLFF. The DNA of the CDR3 is TGTGCCAGCAGTTTCTACCAGGGTGGCGAAAAACTGTTTTTT.

At least ten counts were recorded for this clonotype. The genes are TRBV11-2 and TRBJ2-7, with a possible D match to TRBD2 (6 bases). The ends were cut back, 2 bases at V and 0 bases at J, with 11 bases in the middle. CDR1 and CDR2 (germline): SGHAT, FQNNGV. CDR3 length: 15 residues. CDR3 nucleotides: TGTGCCAGCAGCTTACTCCTAGCGACCTCCTACGAGCAGTACTTC. It is translated as CASSLLLATSYEQYF.

Remarks on this clonotype: One end of the junction does not line up with germline, which may come from a read error. Written as DNA, the CDR3 is TGTGTCAGCACCCTAACAGGTTCAGCGCTTTCCTACGAGCAGTACTTC. Protein sequence: CVSTLTGSALSYEQYF. V gene TRBV5-5 combines with J gene TRBJ2-7, with D perhaps matching TRBD1 (5 bases). CDR1 and CDR2 (germline): SGHKS, YYEKEE (reference sequence). The CDR3 loop spans 16 amino acids.

With regard to this clonotype: Sequence at one end of the junction differs from germline and may be a read error. The genes are TRBV11-1 and TRBJ1-1; D perhaps matches TRBD1 (5 bases). CDR3 size: 14 residues. Germline CDR1 is SGHAT and CDR2 is FQDESV (reference sequence). The DNA of the CDR3 is TGTGCCAGCAGCTCATCCAGGGTTAACACTAAAGCTTTCTTT. It encodes CASSSSRVNTKAFF.

This clonotype was picked up many times. The chain links TRBV29-1 to TRBJ2-2; D is possibly TRBD1 or TRBD2 (7 bases each). This CDR3 is built from 17 residues. V lost 2 bases to trimming and J lost 5 bases, with 21 bases between them. The germline gives CDR1 SQVTM, CDR2 ANQGSEA. DNA of the CDR3: TGCAGCGTTGAAACAGGGGAGGGAGGCAGGGGGACCGGGGAGCTGTTTTTT. This gives the protein CSVETGEGGRGTGELFF.

Comment on this clonotype: It may be a read error: a sequence one base away is much more abundant. The chain joins TRBV7-9 to TRBJ1-5, with a weak D call TRBD1 (6 bases). The V gene's germline CDR1 is SEHNR and CDR2 FQNEAQ (reference sequence). The CDR3 totals 16 residues. The CDR3 nucleotides read TGTGCCAACAGCTTAGAGCCCAAGGGGGGCAATCAGCCCCAGCATTTT. The encoded protein is CANSLEPKGGNQPQHF.

V gene TRBV11-1 combines with J gene TRBJ2-1; the D gene is possibly TRBD1 (6 bases). Deletions cut 4 bases from V and 0 bases from J, with 25 bases between. Germline V gene data show CDR1 as SGHAT and CDR2 as FQDESV (reference sequence). CDR3 size: 20 residues. The CDR3 region has the DNA TGTGCCAGCAGCTCCCCCACCGGGACAAGGGGTTTTAGCTCCTACAATGAGCAGTTCTTC. It yields the protein CASSSPTGTRGFSSYNEQFF. Full variable domain (outside the CDR3, taken from reference TRBV11-1 and TRBJ2-1): EAEVAQSPRYKITEKSQAVAFWCDPISGHATLYWYRQILGQGPELLVQFQDESVVDDSQLPKDRFSAERLKGVDSTLKIQPAELGDSAMYLCASSSPTGTRGFSSYNEQFFGPGTRLTVL.

J is TRBJ2-3 and V is TRBV29-1; D is possibly TRBD2 (6 bases). Per the germline V gene, CDR1 is SQVTM and CDR2 is ANQGSEA. This CDR3 region has 16 residues. The V end lost 7 bases, the J end lost 5 bases, and 25 bases lay between the germline ends. Here the CDR3 reads CSAKPFGGGLRDTQYF. The CDR3, as DNA: TGCAGCGCCAAGCCCTTTGGGGGAGGACTAAGAGATACGCAGTATTTT.

Only a few counts were recorded for this clonotype. The chain links TRBV5-5 to TRBJ2-5, with 7 bases identical to TRBD2. The CDR3 runs to 14 residues. The V gene end was trimmed by 6 bases and the J gene end by 1 base; junction bases not matched to a gene: 6. Germline V gives CDR1 SGHKS, CDR2 YYEKEE (reference sequence). CDR3 amino acids: CASTTGGLQETQYF. CDR3 in DNA: TGTGCCAGCACCACGGGAGGCCTCCAAGAGACCCAGTACTTC.

In the case of this clonotype: Since a much larger clone is just one base distant, this may be a read error. Because the CDR3 is missing its conserved closing phenylalanine or tryptophan, this is likely a read error. J is TRBJ2-1 and V is TRBV29-1, with D possibly matching TRBD2 (5 bases). The CDR3 runs 13 residues. The V and J ends lost 4 bases and 0 bases respectively, with 7 bases between them. Germline values: CDR1 SQVTM, CDR2 ANQGSEA. CDR3 amino acids: CSVATSSYNEQFL. CDR3 sequence (DNA): TGCAGCGTTGCCACTAGCTCCTACAATGAGCAGTTCTTA.

About this clonotype itself: Relative to the germline gene, one junction end is altered; a read error may explain this. The chain recombines TRBV11-2 with TRBJ2-1; D not certain. The CDR3 extends over 14 amino acids. Germline CDR1 SGHAT, CDR2 FQNNGV. The CDR3 reads CGSSLSGTYNEQFF. For the CDR3, the DNA is TGTGGCAGCAGCTTAAGTGGGACCTACAATGAGCAGTTCTTC.

There are many counts of this clonotype. V and J are TRBV29-1 and TRBJ1-2; 11 bases fit TRBD1. With V trimmed by 3 bases and J by 6 bases, 6 bases remained unmatched. The germline gives CDR1 SQVTM, CDR2 ANQGSEA. The CDR3 contains 14 residues. The CDR3 protein is CSVEFGTGGNGYTF. Written as DNA, the CDR3 is TGCAGCGTTGAGTTCGGGACAGGGGGGAATGGCTACACCTTC.

Points on this clonotype: A much larger clone differs from this one at a single base, so this may be a read error. The chain joins TRBV5-1 to TRBJ2-7; 11 nucleotides agree with TRBD2. Germline CDR1 is SGHRS and CDR2 is YFSETQ. CDR3 length: 15 residues. The DNA for the CDR3 is TGCGCCAGCTGCTTGGCCGGGACTAGCGGCCACGAGCAGTACTTC. It is translated as CASCLAGTSGHEQYF.

This chain connects TRBV5-1 to TRBJ1-3; D remains ambiguous. This CDR3 contains 15 residues. In germline, CDR1 is SGHRS, CDR2 YFSETQ. V shed 4 bases and J shed 3 bases, with 14 bases lying between them. Here the CDR3 DNA reads TGCGCCAGCAGCCTGGACGGAGCGCTTGGAAACACCATATATTTT. Translated, it gives CASSLDGALGNTIYF.

This chain uses TRBV24-1 with TRBJ1-5; D not certain. The CDR3 is 13 residues long. CDR1 and CDR2 (germline): KGHDR, SFDVKD. Trimming stripped 2 bases from V and 3 bases from J, with 4 bases between. This CDR3 is CATSDSSNQPQHF. CDR3 nucleotides: TGTGCCACCAGTGATTCCTCCAATCAGCCCCAGCATTTT.

In this sample, this clonotype turned up a few times. The chain joins TRBV5-8 to TRBJ2-3; 13 bases map to TRBD2. The length of the CDR3 is 18 residues. Per the germline V gene, CDR1 is SGHTS and CDR2 is YDEGEE. Unmatched junction bases numbered 9, after V lost 4 bases and J lost 1 base. For the CDR3, the DNA is TGTGCCAGCAGCCCCGGACTAGCGGGGGCACCTCGCACAGATACGCAGTATTTT. Translation gives CASSPGLAGAPRTDTQYF.